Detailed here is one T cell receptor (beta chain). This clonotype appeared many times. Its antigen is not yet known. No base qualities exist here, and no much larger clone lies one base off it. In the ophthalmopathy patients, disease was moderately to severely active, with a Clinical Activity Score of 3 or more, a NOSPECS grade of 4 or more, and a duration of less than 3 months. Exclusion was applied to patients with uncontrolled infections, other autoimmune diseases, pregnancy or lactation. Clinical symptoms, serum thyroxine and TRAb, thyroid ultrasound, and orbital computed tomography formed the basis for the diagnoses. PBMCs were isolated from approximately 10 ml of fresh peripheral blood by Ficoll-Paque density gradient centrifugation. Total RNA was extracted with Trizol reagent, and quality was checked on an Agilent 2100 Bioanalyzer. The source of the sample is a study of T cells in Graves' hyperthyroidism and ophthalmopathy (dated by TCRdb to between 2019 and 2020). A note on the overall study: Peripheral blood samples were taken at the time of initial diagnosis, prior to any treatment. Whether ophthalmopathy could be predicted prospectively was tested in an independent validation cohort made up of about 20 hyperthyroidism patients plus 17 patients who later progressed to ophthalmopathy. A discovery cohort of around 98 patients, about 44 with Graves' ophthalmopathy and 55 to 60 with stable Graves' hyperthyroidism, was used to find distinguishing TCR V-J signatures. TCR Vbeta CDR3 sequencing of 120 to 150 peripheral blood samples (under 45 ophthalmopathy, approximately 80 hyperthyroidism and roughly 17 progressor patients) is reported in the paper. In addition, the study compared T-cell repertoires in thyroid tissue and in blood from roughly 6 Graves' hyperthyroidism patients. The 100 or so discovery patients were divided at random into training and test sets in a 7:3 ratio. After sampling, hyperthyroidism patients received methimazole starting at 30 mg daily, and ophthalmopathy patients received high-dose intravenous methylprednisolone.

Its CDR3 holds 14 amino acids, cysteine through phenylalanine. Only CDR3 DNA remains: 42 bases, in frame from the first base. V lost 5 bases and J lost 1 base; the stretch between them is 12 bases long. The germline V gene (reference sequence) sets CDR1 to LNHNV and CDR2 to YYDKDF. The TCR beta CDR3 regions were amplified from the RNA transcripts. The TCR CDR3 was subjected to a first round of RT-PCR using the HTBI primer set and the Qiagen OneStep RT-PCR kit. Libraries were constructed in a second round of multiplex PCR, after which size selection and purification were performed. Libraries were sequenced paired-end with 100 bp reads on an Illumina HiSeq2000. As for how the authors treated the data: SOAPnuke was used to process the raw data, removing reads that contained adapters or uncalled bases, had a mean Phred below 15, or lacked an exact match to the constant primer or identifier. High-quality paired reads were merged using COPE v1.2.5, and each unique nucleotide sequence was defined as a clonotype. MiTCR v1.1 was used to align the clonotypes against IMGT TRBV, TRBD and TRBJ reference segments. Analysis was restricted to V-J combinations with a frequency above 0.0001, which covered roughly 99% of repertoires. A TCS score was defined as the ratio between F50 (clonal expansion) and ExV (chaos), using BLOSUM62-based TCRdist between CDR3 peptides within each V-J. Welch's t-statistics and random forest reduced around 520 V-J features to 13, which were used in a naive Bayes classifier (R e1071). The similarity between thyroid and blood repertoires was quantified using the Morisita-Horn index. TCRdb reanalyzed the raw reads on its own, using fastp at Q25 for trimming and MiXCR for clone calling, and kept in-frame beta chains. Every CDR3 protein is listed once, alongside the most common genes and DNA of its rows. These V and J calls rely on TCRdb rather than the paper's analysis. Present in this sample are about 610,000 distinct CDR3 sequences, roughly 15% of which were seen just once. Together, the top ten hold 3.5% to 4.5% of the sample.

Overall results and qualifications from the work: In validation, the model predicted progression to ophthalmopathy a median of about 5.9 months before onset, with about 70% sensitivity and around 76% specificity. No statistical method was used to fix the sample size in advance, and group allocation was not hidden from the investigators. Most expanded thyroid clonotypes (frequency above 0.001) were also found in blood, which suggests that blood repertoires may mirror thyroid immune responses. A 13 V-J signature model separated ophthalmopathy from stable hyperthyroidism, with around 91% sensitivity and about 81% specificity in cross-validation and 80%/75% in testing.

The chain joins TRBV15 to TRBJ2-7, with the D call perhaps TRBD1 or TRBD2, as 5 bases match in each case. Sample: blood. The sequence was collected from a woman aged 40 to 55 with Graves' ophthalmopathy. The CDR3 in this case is CATSYRDGSYEQYF. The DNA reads TGTGCCACCAGCTACCGGGACGGGTCCTACGAGCAGTACTTC.